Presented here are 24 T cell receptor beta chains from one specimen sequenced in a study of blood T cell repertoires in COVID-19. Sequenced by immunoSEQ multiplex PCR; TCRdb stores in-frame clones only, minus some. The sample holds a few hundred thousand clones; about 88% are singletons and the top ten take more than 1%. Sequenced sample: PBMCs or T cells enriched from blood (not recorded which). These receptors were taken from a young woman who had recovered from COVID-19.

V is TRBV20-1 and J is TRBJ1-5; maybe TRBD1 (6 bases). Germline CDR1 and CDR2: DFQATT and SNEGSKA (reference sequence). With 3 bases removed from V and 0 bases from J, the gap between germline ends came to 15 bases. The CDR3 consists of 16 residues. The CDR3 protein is CSASPSGGDSNQPQHF. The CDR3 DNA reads TGCAGTGCTAGTCCCTCGGGGGGCGATAGCAATCAGCCCCAGCATTTT.

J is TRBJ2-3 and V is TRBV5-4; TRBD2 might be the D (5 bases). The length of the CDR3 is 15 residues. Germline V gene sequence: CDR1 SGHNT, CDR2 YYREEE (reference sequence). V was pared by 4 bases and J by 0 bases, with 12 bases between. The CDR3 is CASSRGEYSTDTQYF. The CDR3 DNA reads TGTGCCAGCAGCCGGGGAGAGTATAGCACAGATACGCAGTATTTT. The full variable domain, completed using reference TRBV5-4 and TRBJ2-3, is ETGVTQSPTHLIKTRGQQVTLRCSSQSGHNTVSWYQQALGQGPQFIFQYYREEENGRGNFPPRFSGLQFPNYSSELNVNALELDDSALYLCASSRGEYSTDTQYFGPGTRLTVL.

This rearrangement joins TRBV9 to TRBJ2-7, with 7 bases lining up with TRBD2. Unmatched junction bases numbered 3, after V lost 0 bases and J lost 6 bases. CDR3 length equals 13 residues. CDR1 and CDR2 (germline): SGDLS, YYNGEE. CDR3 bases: TGTGCCAGCAGCGTAGTGGGAGGGCCCGAGCAGTACTTC. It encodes CASSVVGGPEQYF.

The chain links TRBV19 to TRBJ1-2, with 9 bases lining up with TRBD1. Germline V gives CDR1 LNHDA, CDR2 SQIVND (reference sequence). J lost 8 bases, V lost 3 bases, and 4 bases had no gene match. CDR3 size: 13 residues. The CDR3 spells CASSIGTGSGYTF. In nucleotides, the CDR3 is TGTGCCAGTAGTATTGGGACAGGGAGCGGCTACACCTTC. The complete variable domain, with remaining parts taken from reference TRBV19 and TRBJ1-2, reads DGGITQSPKYLFRKEGQNVTLSCEQNLNHDAMYWYRQDPGQGLRLIYYSQIVNDFQKGDIAEGYSVSREKKESFPLTVTSAQKNPTAFYLCASSIGTGSGYTFGSGTRLTVV.

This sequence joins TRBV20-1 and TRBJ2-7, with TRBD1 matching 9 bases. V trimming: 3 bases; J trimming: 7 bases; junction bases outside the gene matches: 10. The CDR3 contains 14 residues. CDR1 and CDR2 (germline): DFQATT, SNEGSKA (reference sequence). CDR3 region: CSASAGTGLEEQYF. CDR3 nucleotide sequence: TGCAGTGCTAGTGCAGGGACAGGGCTCGAAGAGCAGTACTTC.

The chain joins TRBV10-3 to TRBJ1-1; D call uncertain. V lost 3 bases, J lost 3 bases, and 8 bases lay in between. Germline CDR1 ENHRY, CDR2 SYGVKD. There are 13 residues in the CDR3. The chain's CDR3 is CAISDLGDTEAFF. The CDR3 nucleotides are TGTGCCATCAGTGATTTGGGCGACACTGAAGCTTTCTTT.

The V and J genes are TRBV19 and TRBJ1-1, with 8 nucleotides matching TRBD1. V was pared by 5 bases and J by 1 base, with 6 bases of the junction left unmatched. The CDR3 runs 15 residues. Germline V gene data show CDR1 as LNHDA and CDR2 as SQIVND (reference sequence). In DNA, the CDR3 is TGTGCCAGTAGTGACCCTGGACAGGGGAACACTGAAGCTTTCTTT. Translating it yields CASSDPGQGNTEAFF.

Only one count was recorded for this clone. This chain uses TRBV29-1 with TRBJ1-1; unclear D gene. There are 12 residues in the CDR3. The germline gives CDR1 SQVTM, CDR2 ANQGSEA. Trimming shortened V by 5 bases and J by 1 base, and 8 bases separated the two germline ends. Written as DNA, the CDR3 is TGCAGCGTTTCCAGGCGGAACACTGAAGCTTTCTTT. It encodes CSVSRRNTEAFF.

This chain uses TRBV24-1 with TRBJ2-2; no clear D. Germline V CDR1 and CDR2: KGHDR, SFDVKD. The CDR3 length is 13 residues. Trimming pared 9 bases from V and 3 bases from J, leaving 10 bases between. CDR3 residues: CATEESDTGELFF. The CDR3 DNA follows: TGTGCCACCGAGGAGTCTGACACCGGGGAGCTGTTTTTT.

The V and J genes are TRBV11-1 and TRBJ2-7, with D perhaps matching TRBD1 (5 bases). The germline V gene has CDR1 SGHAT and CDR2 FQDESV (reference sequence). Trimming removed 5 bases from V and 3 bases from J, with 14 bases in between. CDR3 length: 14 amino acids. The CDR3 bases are TGTGCCAGCAGCCCCGGGCAGGGCCTCTACGAGCAGTACTTC. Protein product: CASSPGQGLYEQYF.

This chain's CDR3 is CASSLGLAGGQVSTDTQYF. DNA for the CDR3: TGTGCCAGCAGCTTGGGACTAGCGGGGGGGCAGGTCAGCACAGATACGCAGTATTTT. The gene calls are TRBV7-9 and TRBJ2-3; 16 bases fit TRBD2. V trimming: 3 bases; J trimming: 0 bases; junction bases outside the gene matches: 6. The length of the CDR3 is 19 residues. The germline V gene has CDR1 SEHNR and CDR2 FQNEAQ (reference sequence).

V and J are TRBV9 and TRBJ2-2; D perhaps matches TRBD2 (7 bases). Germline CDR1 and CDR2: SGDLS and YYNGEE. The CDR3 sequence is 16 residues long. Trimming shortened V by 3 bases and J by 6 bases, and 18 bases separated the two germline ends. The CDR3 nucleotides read TGTGCCAGCAGCGCTGTCGGGGGGCCAGGCTCCGGGGAGCTGTTTTTT. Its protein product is CASSAVGGPGSGELFF. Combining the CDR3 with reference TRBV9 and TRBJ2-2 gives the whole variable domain DSGVTQTPKHLITATGQRVTLRCSPRSGDLSVYWYQQSLDQGLQFLIQYYNGEERAKGNILERFSAQQFPDLHSELNLSSLELGDSALYFCASSAVGGPGSGELFFGEGSRLTVL.

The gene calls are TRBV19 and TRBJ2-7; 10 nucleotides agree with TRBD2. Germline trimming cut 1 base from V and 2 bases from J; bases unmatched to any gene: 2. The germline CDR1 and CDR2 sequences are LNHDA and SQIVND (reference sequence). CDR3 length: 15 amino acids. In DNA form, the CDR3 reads TGTGCCAGTAGTATAGCTAGCGGGGGTACCTACGAGCAGTACTTC. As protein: CASSIASGGTYEQYF.

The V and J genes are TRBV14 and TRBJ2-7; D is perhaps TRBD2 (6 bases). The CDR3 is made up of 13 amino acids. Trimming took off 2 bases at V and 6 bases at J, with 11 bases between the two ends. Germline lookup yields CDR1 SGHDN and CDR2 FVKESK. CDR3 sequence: CASSQNLGGEQYF. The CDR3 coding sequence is TGTGCCAGCAGCCAAAACCTGGGGGGCGAGCAGTACTTC.

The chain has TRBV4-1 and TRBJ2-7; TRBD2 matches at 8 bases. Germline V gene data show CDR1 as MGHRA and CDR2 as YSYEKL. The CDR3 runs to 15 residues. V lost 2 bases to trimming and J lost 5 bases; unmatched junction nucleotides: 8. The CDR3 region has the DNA TGCGCCAGCAGCCAATTTCTGGCGGGGGGCAACGAGCAGTACTTC. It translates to CASSQFLAGGNEQYF.

The CDR3 nucleotides are TGTGCCACCAGCAGAGAGCTGGGGACAGGGGGCTTTTCGTATGAAGCTTTCTTT. Amino acids: CATSRELGTGGFSYEAFF. The chain links TRBV15 to TRBJ1-1; TRBD1 matches 12 bases. The germline gives CDR1 LNHNV, CDR2 YYDKDF (reference sequence). The CDR3 sequence is 18 residues long. After removal of 0 bases from V and 7 bases from J, the junction contained 12 bases not matched to a gene.

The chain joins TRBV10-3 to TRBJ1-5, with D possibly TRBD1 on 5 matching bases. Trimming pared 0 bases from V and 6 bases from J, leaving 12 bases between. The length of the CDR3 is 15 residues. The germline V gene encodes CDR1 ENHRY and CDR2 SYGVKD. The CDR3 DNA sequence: TGTGCCATCAGTGAGTCGAAAGGGGCCGGTCAGCCCCAGCATTTT. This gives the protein CAISESKGAGQPQHF.

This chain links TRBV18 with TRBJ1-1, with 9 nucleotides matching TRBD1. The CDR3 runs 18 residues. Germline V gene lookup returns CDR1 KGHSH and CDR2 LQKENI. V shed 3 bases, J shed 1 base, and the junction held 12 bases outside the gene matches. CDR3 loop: CASSPPWTGAAGNTEAFF. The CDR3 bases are TGTGCCAGCTCACCGCCCTGGACAGGGGCAGCTGGGAACACTGAAGCTTTCTTT.

The DNA for the CDR3 is TGTGCTAGTGGGAATCAGGGTAGAGATACGCAGTATTTT. Translating gives CASGNQGRDTQYF. V gene TRBV12-5 combines with J gene TRBJ2-3, with D possibly being TRBD1 (5 bases). The CDR3 length is 13 residues. Germline assignment: CDR1 LGHNT and CDR2 FRNRAP. The V gene lost 6 bases and the J gene lost 5 bases, with 12 bases spanning the gap. Full variable domain (outside the CDR3, taken from reference TRBV12-5 and TRBJ2-3): DARVTQTPRHKVTEMGQEVTMRCQPILGHNTVFWYRQTMMQGLELLAYFRNRAPLDDSGMPKDRFSAEMPDATLATLKIQPSEPRDSAVYFCASGNQGRDTQYFGPGTRLTVL.

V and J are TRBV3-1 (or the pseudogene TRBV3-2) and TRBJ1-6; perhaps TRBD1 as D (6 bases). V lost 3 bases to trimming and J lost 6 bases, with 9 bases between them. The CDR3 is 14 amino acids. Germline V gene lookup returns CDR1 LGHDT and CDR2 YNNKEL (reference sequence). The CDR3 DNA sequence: TGTGCCAGCAGCCAGGGGGCGAGTAATTCACCCCTCCACTTT. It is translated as CASSQGASNSPLHF.

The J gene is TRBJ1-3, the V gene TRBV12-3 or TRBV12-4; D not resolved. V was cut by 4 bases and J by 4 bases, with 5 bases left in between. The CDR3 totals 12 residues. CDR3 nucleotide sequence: TGTGCCAGCAGTTATCGGGGAAACACCATATATTTT. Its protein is CASSYRGNTIYF.

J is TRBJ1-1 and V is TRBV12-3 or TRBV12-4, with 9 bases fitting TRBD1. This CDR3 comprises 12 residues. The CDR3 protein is CATGGRRTEAFF. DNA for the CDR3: TGTGCGACAGGGGGACGGCGGACTGAAGCTTTCTTT.

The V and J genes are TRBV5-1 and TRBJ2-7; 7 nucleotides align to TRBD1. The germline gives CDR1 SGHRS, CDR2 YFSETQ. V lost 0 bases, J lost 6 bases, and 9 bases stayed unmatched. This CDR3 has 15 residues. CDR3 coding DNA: TGCGCCAGCAGCTTGGCAGGACAGGATGTGGGCGAGCAGTACTTC. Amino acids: CASSLAGQDVGEQYF.

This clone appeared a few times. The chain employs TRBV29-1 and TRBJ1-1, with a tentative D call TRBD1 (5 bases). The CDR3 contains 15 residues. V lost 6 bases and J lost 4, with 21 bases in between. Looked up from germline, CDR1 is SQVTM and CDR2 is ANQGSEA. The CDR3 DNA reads TGCAGCGTCCCCCGCAGGGAGGAGGTGAGCACTGAAGCTTTCTTT. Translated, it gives CSVPRREEVSTEAFF.